The source of this TCR beta chain is a study of blood T cell repertoires in COVID-19. V lost 0 bases and J lost 12, with 12 bases in between. Germline values: CDR1 SGDLS, CDR2 YYNGEE. The CDR3 length is 13 residues. TCRdb's copy holds only in-frame clones and misses some; the assay was immunoSEQ multiplex PCR. The sample includes 490,000 or so clones, more than 85% seen only once; the top ten take around 8%. The sample comprised PBMCs or T cells enriched from blood (not recorded which). The TCR originated in a woman aged 60-70 years who had recovered from COVID-19. V usage is TRBV9 and J usage is TRBJ1-4; D is unresolved. This CDR3 reads CASSVAWASELFF. In DNA, the CDR3 is TGTGCCAGCAGCGTAGCTTGGGCGTCGGAACTGTTTTTT.